This TCR beta chain came from a study of blood T cell repertoires in COVID-19 (dated by TCRdb to the early 2020s). Background for the entire study: The collaborator samples originated in the United States, Italy and Spain and spanned the acute and convalescent phases of COVID-19. The material from the prospective study consisted of cDNA or gDNA derived from T cells, B-cell-depleted T cells, or PBMCs. The dataset comprised deeply sampled blood TCRbeta repertoires from subjects exposed to, actively infected with, or recovered from COVID-19. The repertoires were released in a freely available public database meant as a resource for research on the immune response to SARS-CoV-2. The samples were drawn from the first 160 participants of the ongoing ImmuneRACE study and from 1,200 or so subjects provided by 6 global collaborators. The sample metadata nearly always contained a de-identified subject ID, COVID-19 status, age in years and sex. Where available, HLA class I and class II types were taken from metadata supplied by the sample provider and were not determined by assay-based typing.

The paper as a whole reports these results and caveats: The amount of clinical and demographic metadata varied by source and participant and was provided uncurated.

The immunoSEQ Assay, a bias-controlled multiplex PCR, was used to amplify TCRbeta CDR3 regions from genomic DNA. Under the source paper's analysis protocol: Within the assay, amplification of reference gene primers was used to estimate how many nucleated cells each sample contained. To quantify the absolute abundance of each unique TCRbeta CDR3 rearrangement, sequence reads were collapsed and filtered. For each sample, productive Simpson clonality was calculated as the square root of Simpson's diversity index over productive rearrangements. The immuneACCESS repertoire file appears here via TCRdb, limited to in-frame rearrangements. These files lack a portion of the clones; in checked studies, under half of the deficit traces to unresolved V genes, and the cause of the others is not known. D and trimming come from the DNA, and the V and J calls and clone size come from that table. The sample has about 200,000 clones on record, around 80% of them singletons. The leading ten clones occupy 20% of the sample.

Taken from the germline V gene, the CDR1 and CDR2 loops are MDHEN and SYDVKM. V and J lose 5 bases and 3 bases, and a span of 16 bases separates them. The CDR3 measures 16 amino acids from cysteine to phenylalanine. This entry keeps only the CDR3 DNA: 48 bases, framed from base 1. The collaborating institutions used their own protocols to collect whole blood in K2EDTA tubes. For TCRbeta analysis, collaborator samples were shipped as frozen whole blood, as isolated PBMCs, or as DNA extracted from either sample type. Remarks on this clone: This receptor's antigen is unknown. The input lacks base qualities; no much larger clone sits a single base away.

The origin of this receptor is a human donor in a cohort sampled during active COVID-19. The chain uses TRBV28 and TRBJ1-4, with a tentative D gene TRBD1 over 5 matching bases. The sequenced sample consisted of peripheral blood. For the CDR3, the sequence is CASSRAGGQANEKLFF. At the DNA level, the sequence is TGTGCCAGCAGTCGGGCCGGGGGTCAGGCTAATGAAAAACTGTTTTTT.